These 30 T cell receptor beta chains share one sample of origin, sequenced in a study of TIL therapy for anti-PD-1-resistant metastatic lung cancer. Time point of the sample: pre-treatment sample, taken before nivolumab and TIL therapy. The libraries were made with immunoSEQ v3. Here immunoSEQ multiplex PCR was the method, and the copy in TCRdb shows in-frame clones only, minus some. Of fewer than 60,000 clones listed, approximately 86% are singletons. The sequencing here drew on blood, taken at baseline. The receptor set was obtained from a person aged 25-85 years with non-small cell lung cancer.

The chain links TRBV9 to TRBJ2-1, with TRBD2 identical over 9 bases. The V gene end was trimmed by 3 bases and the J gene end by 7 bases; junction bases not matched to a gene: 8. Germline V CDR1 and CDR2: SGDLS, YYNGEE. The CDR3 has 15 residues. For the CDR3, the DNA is TGTGCCAGCAGCGCGGGCGGGGGGGCTCCAAATGAGCAGTTCTTC. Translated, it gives CASSAGGGAPNEQFF.

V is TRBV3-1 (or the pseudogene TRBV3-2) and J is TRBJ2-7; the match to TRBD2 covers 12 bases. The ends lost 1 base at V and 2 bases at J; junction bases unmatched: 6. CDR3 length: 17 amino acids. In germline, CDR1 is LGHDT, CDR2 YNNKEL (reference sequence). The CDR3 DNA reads TGTGCCAGCAGCCAAGTCCTCCTAGCGGGAGGGCCCTACGAGCAGTACTTC. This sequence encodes CASSQVLLAGGPYEQYF.

The CDR3 DNA follows: TGCGCCAGCAGCCCTGGAGGGCAGGGAGGTAGGATAGAGCAGTTCTTC. It encodes CASSPGGQGGRIEQFF. The chain carries TRBV5-1 and TRBJ2-1; tentative D call: TRBD2 (6 bases). This CDR3 is 16 amino acids long. The ends were cut back, 4 bases at V and 10 bases at J, with 24 bases in the middle. Germline V lookup: CDR1 SGHRS, CDR2 YFSETQ.

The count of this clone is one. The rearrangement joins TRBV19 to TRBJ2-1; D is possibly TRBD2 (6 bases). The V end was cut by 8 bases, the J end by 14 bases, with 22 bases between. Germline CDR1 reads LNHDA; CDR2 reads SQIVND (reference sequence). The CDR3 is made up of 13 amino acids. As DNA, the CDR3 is TGTGCCAGTCGGGACTCAGGTGGGGTGAGGGAGTTCTTC. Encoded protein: CASRDSGGVREFF.

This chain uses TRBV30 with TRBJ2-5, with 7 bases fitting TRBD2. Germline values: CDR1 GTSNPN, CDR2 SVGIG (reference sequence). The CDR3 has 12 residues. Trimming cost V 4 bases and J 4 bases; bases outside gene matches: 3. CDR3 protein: CAWMRGRETQYF. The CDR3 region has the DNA TGTGCCTGGATGCGGGGGAGAGAGACCCAGTACTTC.

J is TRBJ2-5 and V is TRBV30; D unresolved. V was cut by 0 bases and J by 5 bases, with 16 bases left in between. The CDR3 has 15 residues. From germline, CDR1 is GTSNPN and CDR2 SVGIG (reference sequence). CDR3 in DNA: TGTGCCTGGAGTGTAAACATCGACCCAATGGAGACCCAGTACTTC. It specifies CAWSVNIDPMETQYF. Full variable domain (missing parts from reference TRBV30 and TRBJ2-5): SQTIHQWPATLVQPVGSPLSLECTVEGTSNPNLYWYRQAAGRGLQLLFYSVGIGQISSEVPQNLSASRPQDRQFILSSKKLLLSDSGFYLCAWSVNIDPMETQYFGPGTRLLVL.

CDR3 DNA: TGTGCCAGCAGCGCCAGGTCCCTAGCGGCACAAGAGACCCAGTACTTC. It encodes CASSARSLAAQETQYF. V gene TRBV7-2 combines with J gene TRBJ2-5; 7 nucleotides align to TRBD2. CDR3 length: 16 amino acids. Germline V lookup: CDR1 SGHTA, CDR2 FQGNSA. V trimming: 5 bases; J trimming: 2 bases; junction bases outside the gene matches: 11.

For the CDR3, the DNA is TGCGCCAGCAGCTCCGAGACAGGGGGCTACAATGAGCAGTTCTTC. Encoded protein: CASSSETGGYNEQFF. The chain recombines TRBV5-1 with TRBJ2-1; 9 bases fit TRBD1. J was trimmed by 3 bases and V by 3 bases; bases with no gene match: 4. CDR3 length: 15 residues. In germline, CDR1 is SGHRS, CDR2 YFSETQ.

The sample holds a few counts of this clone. The CDR3 loop is CASSLPNTGELFF. The CDR3, as DNA: TGCGCCAGCAGCTTGCCAAACACCGGGGAGCTGTTTTTT. The chain couples TRBV5-1 to TRBJ2-2, with unresolved D. V was clipped by 1 base and J by 2 bases, with 3 bases between them. This CDR3 contains 13 residues. Per germline, CDR1 SGHRS and CDR2 YFSETQ.

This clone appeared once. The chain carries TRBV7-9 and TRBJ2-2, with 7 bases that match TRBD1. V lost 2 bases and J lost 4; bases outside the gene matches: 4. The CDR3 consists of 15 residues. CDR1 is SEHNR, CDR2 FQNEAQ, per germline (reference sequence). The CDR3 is CASSLQGTATGELFF. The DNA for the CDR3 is TGTGCCAGCAGCTTACAGGGGACAGCCACCGGGGAGCTGTTTTTT.

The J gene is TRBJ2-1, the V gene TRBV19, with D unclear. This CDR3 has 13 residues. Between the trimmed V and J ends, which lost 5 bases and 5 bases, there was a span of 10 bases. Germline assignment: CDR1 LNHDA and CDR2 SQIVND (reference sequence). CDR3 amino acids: CASSSGSHNEQFF. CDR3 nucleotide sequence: TGTGCCAGTAGTTCTGGTTCGCACAATGAGCAGTTCTTC.

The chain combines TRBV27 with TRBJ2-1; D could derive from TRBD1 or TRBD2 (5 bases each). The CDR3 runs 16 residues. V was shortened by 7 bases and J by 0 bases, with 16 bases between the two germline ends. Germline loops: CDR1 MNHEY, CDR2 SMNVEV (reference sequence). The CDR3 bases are TGTGCCAGCACCGACCGGGACCGCTACTCCTACAATGAGCAGTTCTTC. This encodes CASTDRDRYSYNEQFF.

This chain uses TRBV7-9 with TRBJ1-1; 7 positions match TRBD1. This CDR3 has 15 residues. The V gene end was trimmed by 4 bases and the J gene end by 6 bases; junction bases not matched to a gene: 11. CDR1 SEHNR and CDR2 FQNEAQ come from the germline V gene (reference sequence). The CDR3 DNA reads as TGTGCCAGCAGCTGGGAACAGGGGCTGCGCGCTGAAGCTTTCTTT. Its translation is CASSWEQGLRAEAFF.

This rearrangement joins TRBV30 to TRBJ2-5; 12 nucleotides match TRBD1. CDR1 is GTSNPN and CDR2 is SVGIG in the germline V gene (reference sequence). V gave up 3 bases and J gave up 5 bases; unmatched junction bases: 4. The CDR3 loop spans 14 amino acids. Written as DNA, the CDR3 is TGTGCCTGGAGGGGGACAGGGGGCTGGGAGACCCAGTACTTC. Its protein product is CAWRGTGGWETQYF.

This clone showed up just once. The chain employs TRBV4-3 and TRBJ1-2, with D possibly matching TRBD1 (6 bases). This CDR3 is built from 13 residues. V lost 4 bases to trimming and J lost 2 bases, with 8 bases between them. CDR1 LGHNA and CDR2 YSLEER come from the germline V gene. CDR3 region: CASSRTGNYGYTF. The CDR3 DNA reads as TGCGCCAGCAGCCGAACAGGGAACTATGGCTACACCTTC.

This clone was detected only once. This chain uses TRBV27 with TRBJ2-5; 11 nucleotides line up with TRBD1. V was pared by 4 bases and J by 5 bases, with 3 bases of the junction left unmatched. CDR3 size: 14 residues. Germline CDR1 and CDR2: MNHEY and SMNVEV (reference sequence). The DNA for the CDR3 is TGTGCCAGCAGTTGGACAGGGGGCTCGGAGACCCAGTACTTC. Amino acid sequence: CASSWTGGSETQYF.

CDR3 in amino acids: CASIGLAGTDTQYF. CDR3 in DNA: TGCGCCAGCATTGGACTAGCGGGCACAGATACGCAGTATTTT. This chain joins TRBV5-1 and TRBJ2-3, with 10 bases that match TRBD2. The CDR3 loop spans 14 amino acids. CDR1 and CDR2 (germline): SGHRS, YFSETQ. Trimming removed 6 bases from V and 1 base from J; junction bases left unmatched: 2.

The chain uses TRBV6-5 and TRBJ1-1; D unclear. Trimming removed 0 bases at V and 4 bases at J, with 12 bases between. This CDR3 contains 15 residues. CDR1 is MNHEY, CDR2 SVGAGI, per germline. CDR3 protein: CASSYSAGFGTEAFF. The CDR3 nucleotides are TGTGCCAGCAGTTACTCAGCGGGATTTGGCACTGAAGCTTTCTTT.

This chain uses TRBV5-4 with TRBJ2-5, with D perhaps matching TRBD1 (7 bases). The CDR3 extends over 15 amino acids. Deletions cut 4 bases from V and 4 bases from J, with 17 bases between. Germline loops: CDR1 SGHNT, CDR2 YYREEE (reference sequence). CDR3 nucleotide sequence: TGTGCCAGCAGCAGACAGGGACTTCTAGGAGAGACCCAGTACTTC. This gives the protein CASSRQGLLGETQYF. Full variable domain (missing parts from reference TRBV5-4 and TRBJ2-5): ETGVTQSPTHLIKTRGQQVTLRCSSQSGHNTVSWYQQALGQGPQFIFQYYREEENGRGNFPPRFSGLQFPNYSSELNVNALELDDSALYLCASSRQGLLGETQYFGPGTRLLVL.

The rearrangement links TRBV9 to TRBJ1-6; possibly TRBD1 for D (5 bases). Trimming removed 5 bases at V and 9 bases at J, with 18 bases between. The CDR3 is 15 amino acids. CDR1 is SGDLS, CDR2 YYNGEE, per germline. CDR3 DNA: TGTGCCAGCAGGGGAGAGGGGATTGGGGGTTCACCCCTCCACTTT. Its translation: CASRGEGIGGSPLHF.

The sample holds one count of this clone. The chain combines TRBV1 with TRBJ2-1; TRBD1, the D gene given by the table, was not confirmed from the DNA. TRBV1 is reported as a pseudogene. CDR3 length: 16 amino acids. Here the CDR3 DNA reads TGCACCAGCAGCCAAGATGTGACAGGGGGCTCTGATGAGCAGTTCTTC. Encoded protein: CTSSQDVTGGSDEQFF.

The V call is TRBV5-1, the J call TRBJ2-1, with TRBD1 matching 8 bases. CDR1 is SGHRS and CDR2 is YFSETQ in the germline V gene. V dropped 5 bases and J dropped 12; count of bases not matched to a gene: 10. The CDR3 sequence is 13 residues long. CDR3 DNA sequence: TGCGCCAGCAGTCCCATTTCCAGGGGGCCGCAGTTCTTC. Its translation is CASSPISRGPQFF.

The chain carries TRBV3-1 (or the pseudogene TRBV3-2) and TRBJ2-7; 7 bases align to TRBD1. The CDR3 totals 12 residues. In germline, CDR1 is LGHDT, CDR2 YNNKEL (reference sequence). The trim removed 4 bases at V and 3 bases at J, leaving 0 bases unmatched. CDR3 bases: TGTGCCAGCAGCCCAGGGGGCTACGAGCAGTACTTC. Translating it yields CASSPGGYEQYF.

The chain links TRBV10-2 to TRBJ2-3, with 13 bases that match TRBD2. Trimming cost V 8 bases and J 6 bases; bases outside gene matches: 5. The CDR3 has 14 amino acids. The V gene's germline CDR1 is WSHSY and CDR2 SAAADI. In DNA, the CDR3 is TGCGCCAGCGGGACTAGCGGGATGAGGGATACGCAGTATTTT. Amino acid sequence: CASGTSGMRDTQYF.

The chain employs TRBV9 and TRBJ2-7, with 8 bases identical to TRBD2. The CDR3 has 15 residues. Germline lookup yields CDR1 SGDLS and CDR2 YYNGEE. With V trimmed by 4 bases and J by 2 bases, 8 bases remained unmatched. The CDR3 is CASSTRGGPTYEQYF. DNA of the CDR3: TGTGCCAGCAGCACCCGGGGGGGGCCGACCTACGAGCAGTACTTC.

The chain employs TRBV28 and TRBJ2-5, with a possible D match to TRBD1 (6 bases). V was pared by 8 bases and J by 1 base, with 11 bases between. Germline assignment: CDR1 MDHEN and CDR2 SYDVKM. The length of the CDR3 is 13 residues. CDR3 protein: CASLHRVQETQYF. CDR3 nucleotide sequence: TGTGCCAGCCTGCACAGGGTCCAAGAGACCCAGTACTTC.

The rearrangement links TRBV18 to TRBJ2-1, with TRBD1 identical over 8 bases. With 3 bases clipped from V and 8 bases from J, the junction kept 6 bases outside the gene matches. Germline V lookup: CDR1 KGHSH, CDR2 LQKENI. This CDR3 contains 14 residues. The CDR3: CASSPQSGGDEQFF. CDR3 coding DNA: TGTGCCAGCTCACCTCAGTCAGGGGGCGATGAGCAGTTCTTC.

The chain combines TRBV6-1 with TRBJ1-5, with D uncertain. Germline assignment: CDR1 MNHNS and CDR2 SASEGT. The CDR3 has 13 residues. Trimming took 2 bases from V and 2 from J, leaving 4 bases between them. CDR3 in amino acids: CASSETGNQPQHF. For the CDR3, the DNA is TGTGCCAGCAGTGAAACAGGCAATCAGCCCCAGCATTTT.

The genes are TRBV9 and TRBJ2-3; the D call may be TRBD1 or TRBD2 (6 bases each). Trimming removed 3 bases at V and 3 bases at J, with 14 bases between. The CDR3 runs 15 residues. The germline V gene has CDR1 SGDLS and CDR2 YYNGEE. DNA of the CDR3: TGTGCCAGCAGCGGCCAGGGGACTGGTACAGATACGCAGTATTTT. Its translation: CASSGQGTGTDTQYF.

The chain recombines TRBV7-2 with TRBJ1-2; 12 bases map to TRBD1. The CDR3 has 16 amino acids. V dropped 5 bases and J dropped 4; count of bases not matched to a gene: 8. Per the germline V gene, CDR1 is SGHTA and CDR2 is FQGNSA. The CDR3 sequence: CASSRDRGRSGYGYTF. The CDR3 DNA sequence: TGTGCCAGCAGCCGGGACAGGGGGCGATCTGGCTATGGCTACACCTTC. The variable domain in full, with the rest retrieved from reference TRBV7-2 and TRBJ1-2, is GAGVSQSPSNKVTEKGKDVELRCDPISGHTALYWYRQSLGQGLEFLIYFQGNSAPDKSGLPSDRFSAERTGGSVSTLTIQRTQQEDSAVYLCASSRDRGRSGYGYTFGSGTRLTVV.